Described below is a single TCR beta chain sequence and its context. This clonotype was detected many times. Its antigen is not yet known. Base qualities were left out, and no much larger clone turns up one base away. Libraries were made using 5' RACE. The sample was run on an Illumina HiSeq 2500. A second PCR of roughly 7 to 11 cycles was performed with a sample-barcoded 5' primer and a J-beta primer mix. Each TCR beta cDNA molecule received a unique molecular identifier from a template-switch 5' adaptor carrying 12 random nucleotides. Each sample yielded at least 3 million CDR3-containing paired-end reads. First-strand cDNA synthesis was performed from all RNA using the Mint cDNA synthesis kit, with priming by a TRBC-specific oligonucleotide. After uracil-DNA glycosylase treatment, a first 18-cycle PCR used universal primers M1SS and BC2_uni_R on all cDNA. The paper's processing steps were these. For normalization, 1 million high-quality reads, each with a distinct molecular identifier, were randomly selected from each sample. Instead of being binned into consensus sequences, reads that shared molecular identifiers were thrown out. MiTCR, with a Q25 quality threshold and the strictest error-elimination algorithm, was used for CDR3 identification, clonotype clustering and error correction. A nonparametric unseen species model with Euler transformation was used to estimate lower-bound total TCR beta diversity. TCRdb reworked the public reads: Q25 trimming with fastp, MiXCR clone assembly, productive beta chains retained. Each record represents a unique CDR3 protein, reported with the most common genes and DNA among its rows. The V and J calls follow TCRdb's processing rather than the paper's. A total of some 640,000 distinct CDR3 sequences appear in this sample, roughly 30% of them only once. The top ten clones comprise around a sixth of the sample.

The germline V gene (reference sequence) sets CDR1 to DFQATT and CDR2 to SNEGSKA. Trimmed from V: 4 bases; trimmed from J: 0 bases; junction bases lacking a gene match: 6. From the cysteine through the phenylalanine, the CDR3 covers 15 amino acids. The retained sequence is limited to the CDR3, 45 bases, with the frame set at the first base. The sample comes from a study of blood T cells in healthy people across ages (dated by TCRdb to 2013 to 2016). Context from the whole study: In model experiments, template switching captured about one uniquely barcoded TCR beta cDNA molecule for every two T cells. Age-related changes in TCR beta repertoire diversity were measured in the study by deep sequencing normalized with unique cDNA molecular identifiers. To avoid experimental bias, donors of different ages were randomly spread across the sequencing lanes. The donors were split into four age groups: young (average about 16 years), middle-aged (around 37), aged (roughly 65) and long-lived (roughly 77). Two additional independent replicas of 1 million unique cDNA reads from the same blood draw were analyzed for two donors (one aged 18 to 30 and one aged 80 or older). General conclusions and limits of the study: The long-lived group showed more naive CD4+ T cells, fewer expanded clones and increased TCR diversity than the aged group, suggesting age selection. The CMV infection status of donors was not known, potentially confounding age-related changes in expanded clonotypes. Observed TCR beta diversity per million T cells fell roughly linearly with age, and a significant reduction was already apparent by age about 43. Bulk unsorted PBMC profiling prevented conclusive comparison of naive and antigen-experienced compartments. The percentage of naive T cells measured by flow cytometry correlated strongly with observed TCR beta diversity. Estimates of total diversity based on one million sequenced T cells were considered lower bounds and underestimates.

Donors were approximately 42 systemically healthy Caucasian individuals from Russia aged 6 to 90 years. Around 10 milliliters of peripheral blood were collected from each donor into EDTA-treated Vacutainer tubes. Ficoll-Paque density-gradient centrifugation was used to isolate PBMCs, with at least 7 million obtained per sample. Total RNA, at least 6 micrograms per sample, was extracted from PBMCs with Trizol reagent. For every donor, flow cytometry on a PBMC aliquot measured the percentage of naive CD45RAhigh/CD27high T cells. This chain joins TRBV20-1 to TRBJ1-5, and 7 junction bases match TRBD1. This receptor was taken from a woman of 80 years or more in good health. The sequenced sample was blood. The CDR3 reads CSAKSEGASNQPQHF. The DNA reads TGCAGTGCTAAGTCCGAGGGGGCTAGCAATCAGCCCCAGCATTTT.